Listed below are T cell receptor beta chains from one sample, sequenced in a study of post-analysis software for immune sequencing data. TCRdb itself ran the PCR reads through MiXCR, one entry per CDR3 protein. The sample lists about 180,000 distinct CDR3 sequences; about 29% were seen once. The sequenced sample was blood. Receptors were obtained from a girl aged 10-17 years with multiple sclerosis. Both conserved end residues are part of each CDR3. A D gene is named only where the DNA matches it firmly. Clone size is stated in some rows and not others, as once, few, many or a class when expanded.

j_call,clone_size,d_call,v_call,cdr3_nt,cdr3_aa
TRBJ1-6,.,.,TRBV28,TGTGCCAGCAAGTCGGCTAATTCACCCCTCCACTTT,CASKSANSPLHF
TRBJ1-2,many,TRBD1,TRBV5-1,TGCGCCAGCACCCGCGACCCCTACGACAGGGCTAACTATGGCTACACCTTC,CASTRDPYDRANYGYTF
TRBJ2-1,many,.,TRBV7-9,TGTGCCAGCAGCCCGCGACCGGGACTTACGGTTGGTGAGCAGTTCTTC,CASSPRPGLTVGEQFF
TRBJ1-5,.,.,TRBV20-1,TGCAGTGCTCCCACTCTCGACGGCAATCAGCCCCAGCATTTT,CSAPTLDGNQPQHF
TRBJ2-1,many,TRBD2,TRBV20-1,TGCAGTGCTCGAGCGGGAGTGATCAATGAGCAGTTCTTC,CSARAGVINEQFF
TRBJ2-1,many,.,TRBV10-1,TGCGCCAGCAGTCCTCTAAGCGGTACCTACAATGAGCAGTTCTTC,CASSPLSGTYNEQFF
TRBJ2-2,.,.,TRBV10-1,TGCGCCAGCAGTGACCGGGGGACCGGGGAGCTGTTTTTT,CASSDRGTGELFF
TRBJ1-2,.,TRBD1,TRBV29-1,TGCAGCGTTGCGGGACAGGGTAATGGCTACACCTTC,CSVAGQGNGYTF
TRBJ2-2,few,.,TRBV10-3,TGTGCCTCTGCGGGACAGCCAGACACCGGGGAGCTGTTTTTT,CASAGQPDTGELFF
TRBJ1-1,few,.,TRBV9,TGTGCCAGCAGCTCAAGACCGGGCGTGAACACTGAAGCTTTCTTT,CASSSRPGVNTEAFF
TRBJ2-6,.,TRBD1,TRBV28,TGTGCCAGCAGGGGGGGGACAGGGGGCCTTTTGGGCTCTGGGGCCAACGTCCTGACTTTC,CASRGGTGGLLGSGANVLTF
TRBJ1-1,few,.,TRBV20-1,TGCAGTCTGGGGGTAAGGGCTTCGGAAGCTTTCTTT,CSLGVRASEAFF
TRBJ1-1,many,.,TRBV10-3,TGTGCCATCAGTGGTGATGGAACTGGGGCTTTCTTT,CAISGDGTGAFF
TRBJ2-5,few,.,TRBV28,TGTGCCAGCAGGAAGGTGGAGCCACAAGAGACCCAGTACTTC,CASRKVEPQETQYF
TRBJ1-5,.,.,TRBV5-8,TGTGCCAGCAGCTTGGAAGGTAGGACAAGTCAGCCCCAGCATTTT,CASSLEGRTSQPQHF
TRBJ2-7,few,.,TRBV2,TGTGCCAGCTACCGACTAGGGCACGAGCAGTACTTC,CASYRLGHEQYF
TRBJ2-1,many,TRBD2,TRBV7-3,TGTGCCAGCAGCTCCCCGACTAGCGGATACAATGAGCAGTTCTTC,CASSSPTSGYNEQFF
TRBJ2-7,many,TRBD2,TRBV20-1,TGCAGTGCTAGAGGGACTAGCGGGATTTACGAGCAGTACTTC,CSARGTSGIYEQYF
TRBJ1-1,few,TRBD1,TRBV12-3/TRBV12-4,TGTGCCAGCAGTTGGACAGGGGCGAGGAACACTGAAGCTTTCTTT,CASSWTGARNTEAFF
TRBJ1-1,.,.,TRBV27,TGTGCCAGCGGCCCACGGACAGTAAACACTGAAGCTTTCTTT,CASGPRTVNTEAFF
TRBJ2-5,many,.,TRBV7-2,TGTGCCAGCAGCCCCCACGTTGGAGGGGAGACCCAGTACTTC,CASSPHVGGETQYF
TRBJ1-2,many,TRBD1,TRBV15,TGTGCCACCAGCAGCTATTCACCGGGACAGGGGGCGCTTCACTATGGCTACACCTTC,CATSSYSPGQGALHYGYTF
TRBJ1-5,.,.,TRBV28,TGTGCCAGCAGTTCTTTAACGGGCCGCGGGGGATGGGGCAATCAGCCCCAGCATTTT,CASSSLTGRGGWGNQPQHF
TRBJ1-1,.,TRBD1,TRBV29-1,TGCAGCGTCTCTGAGGGACAGGGGGCTAGAACTGAAGCTTTCTTT,CSVSEGQGARTEAFF
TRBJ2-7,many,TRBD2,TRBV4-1,TGCGCCAGCAGCCAAGGGAGATCAGCGGGGGCCCCCTACGAGCAGTACTTC,CASSQGRSAGAPYEQYF
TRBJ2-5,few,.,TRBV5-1,TGCGCCAGCAGTCAGGGTAGTGGTGAGACCCAGTACTTC,CASSQGSGETQYF
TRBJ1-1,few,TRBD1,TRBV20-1,TGCAGTGCTAGAGAAATAGGACAGGGCCCTGAAGCTTTCTTT,CSAREIGQGPEAFF
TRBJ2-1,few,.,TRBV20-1,TGCAGTGCTTGGGGGCCCTACAATGAGCAGTTCTTC,CSAWGPYNEQFF
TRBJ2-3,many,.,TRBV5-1,TGCGCCAGCTCGAAGGGCGGCACAGATACGCAGTATTTT,CASSKGGTDTQYF
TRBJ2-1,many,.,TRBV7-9,TGTGCCAGCAGCCACGCCCGGCAGGGCTCCTACAATGAGCAGTTCTTC,CASSHARQGSYNEQFF
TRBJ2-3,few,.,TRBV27,TGTGCCAGCAGTCCCCGAAGTGCAAGCACAGATACGCAGTATTTT,CASSPRSASTDTQYF
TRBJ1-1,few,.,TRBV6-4,TGTGCCAGCAGTGTCTCTCCTCTCGGGGCGGTGAACACTGAAGCTTTCTTT,CASSVSPLGAVNTEAFF
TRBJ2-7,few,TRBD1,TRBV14,TGTGCCAGCCAAGGGGGACAGGGCCTCTCCTACGAGCAGTACTTC,CASQGGQGLSYEQYF
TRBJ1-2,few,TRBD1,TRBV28,TGTGCCCTTATGGGCCCGGAGGGGGCTGGGGGCTACACCTTC,CALMGPEGAGGYTF
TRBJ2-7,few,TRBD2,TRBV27,TGTGCCAGCAGTTTATTAGCGGGTCACTACTACGAGCAGTACTTC,CASSLLAGHYYEQYF
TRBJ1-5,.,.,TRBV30,TGTGCCTGGAGTGGGAGAAATCAGCCCCAGCATTTT,CAWSGRNQPQHF
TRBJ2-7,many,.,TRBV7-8,TGTGCCAGCAGCTTAGGTCCTAGCGAGTACGAGCAGTACTTC,CASSLGPSEYEQYF
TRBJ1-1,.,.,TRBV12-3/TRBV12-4,TGTGCCAGCAGCCAGTACACTGAAGCTTTCTTT,CASSQYTEAFF
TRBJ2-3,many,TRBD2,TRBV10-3,TGTGCCATCACTAGCGGGAGGGATGTCGCAGATACGCAGTATTTT,CAITSGRDVADTQYF
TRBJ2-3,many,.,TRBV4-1,TGCGCCAGCAGCCTCGACGAGGATACGCAGTATTTT,CASSLDEDTQYF
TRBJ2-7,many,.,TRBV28,TGTGCCAGCAGTACCCCCGGGACGGACTACGAGCAGTACTTC,CASSTPGTDYEQYF
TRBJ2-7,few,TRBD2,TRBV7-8,TGTGCCAGCAGCCCATTAGCGGGAGCAATTGATGGCGAGCAGTACTTC,CASSPLAGAIDGEQYF
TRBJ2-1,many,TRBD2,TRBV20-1,TGCAGTGCTAGAGTAGCGGGAGGGGGGGGCAATGAGCAGTTCTTC,CSARVAGGGGNEQFF
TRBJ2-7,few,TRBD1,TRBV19,TGTGCCGGTAGTACCGACAGGGGATGGTACGAGCAGTACTTC,CAGSTDRGWYEQYF
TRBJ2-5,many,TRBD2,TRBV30,TGTGCCTGGAGTCCAACCGGGACTAGCGGGAGTGAGACCCAGTACTTC,CAWSPTGTSGSETQYF
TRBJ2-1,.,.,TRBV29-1,TGCAGCGTTGGGGGGCGGGAGTCTTACAATGAGCAGTTCTTC,CSVGGRESYNEQFF
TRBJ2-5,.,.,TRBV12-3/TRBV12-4,TGTGCCAGCAGTTCCCCGGACAGTTCCAGGGCCCAGTACTTC,CASSSPDSSRAQYF
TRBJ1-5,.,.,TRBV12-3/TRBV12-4,TGTGCCAGCAGCCTACATGGGAGCAATCAGCCCCAGCATTTT,CASSLHGSNQPQHF